Reported below is one T cell receptor (beta chain). Its target antigen remains unknown. No much larger clone is present one base from it, and per-base qualities are unavailable. To demonstrate the VDJtools post-analysis software, TCR beta repertoires were profiled from the peripheral blood of over ten young patients with multiple sclerosis. The patients with multiple sclerosis were children and adolescents between about 6 and 17 years of age. This entry belongs to a study of post-analysis software for immune sequencing data (dated by TCRdb to 2015 to 2017). About the full investigation: Relapsing-remitting, secondary progressive and progressive-relapsing multiple sclerosis were recorded as disease courses, and subtype annotation was lacking for some patients. A subset of samples was prepared in parallel using single-end sample barcoding, then pooled and co-amplified after Illumina adapter ligation. The patient repertoires were set against around eleven previously published healthy control repertoires from donors whose ages ranged from roughly 6 to 25 years. Overall study outcomes, separate from this receptor: Strong co-clustering of samples prepared in the same batch was shown by direct clustering with F measure, prompting a batch-effect correction. The multiple sclerosis patient group was slightly younger than the control group. Multiple sclerosis patients had significantly lower normalized Chao1 diversity than controls, a result that suggests substantial peripheral T-cell clonal expansion. Four to six TRBV segments, including TRBV5-6, TRBV5-1 and TRBV20-1, were significantly more frequent in patients than controls.

The library was obtained by PCR. The run used an Illumina HiSeq 2500. Unique molecular identifiers were incorporated into TCR beta cDNA libraries to reduce PCR and sequencing biases. Some 500,000 cDNA molecules were obtained for every 1 to 10 million input T cells, so each molecule roughly corresponded to one T cell. The patient libraries were prepared and sequenced with the same protocol used for the earlier healthy control dataset. Samples belonging to the same batch were prepared together, multiplexed and sequenced on a shared HiSeq lane. Under the source paper's analysis protocol: Raw barcoded reads were processed with MIGEC, discarding single-read molecular identifier groups before consensus assembly and CDR3 extraction. VDJtools was used for post-analysis of the clonotype tables, with diversity normalized by down-sampling every dataset to the smallest sample size. In repertoire overlap clustering, CDR3 amino acid sequences, but not nucleotide sequences, were matched to correct batch-related cross-sample contamination. TCRdb reprocessed the public reads (quality trimming at Q25 with fastp, clone calling with MiXCR) and kept in-frame beta chains. CDR3 protein sequences are deduplicated, and each keeps its most common genes and DNA. The V and J calls reflect TCRdb's pipeline rather than the authors' work. The sample includes 380,000 or so distinct CDR3 sequences, with about a third observed a single time. The ten largest clonotypes hold about an eighth of the sample.

Cut back by 2 bases and 2 bases, the V and J ends lie 15 bases apart. From the cysteine through the phenylalanine, the CDR3 covers 16 amino acids. The only DNA kept is the CDR3, 48 bases in frame from the first base. From the germline V gene (reference sequence), CDR1 is SGHAT and CDR2 is FQDESV. The rearrangement joined TRBV11-1 to TRBJ1-2; TRBD1 is a weak D gene call, 6 bases matching. This clonotype originated in a girl aged 10-17 years with multiple sclerosis. The sample comprised blood. The nucleotide sequence reads as follows: TGTGCCAGCAGCTTATCAGCCCTGACAGGCAACTATGGCTACACCTTC. This encodes CASSLSALTGNYGYTF.